A single sample is the source of the 11 T cell receptor beta chains below, sequenced in a study of T-cell memory formation after mild COVID-19. TCRdb re-called the 5' RACE reads through MiXCR, storing one row per CDR3 protein. The profile shows over 400,000 distinct CDR3 sequences, 23% of them singletons. The sequenced sample consisted of PBMCs or a T cell subset sorted from them (not recorded which). The receptor source for this set is an adult woman who had mild COVID-19 (a few samples of this study predate the infection). Cell type and time point are not known.

This clonotype appeared a few times. The genes are TRBV7-3 and TRBJ2-5, with 15 bases lining up with TRBD2. The length of the CDR3 is 17 residues. The trim removed 0 bases at V and 5 bases at J, leaving 4 bases unmatched. The germline CDR1 and CDR2 sequences are SGHTA and FQGTGA. CDR3 sequence (DNA): TGTGCCAGCAGCTTAACCGGACTAGCGGGAGGGCCTGAGACCCAGTACTTC. This translates into CASSLTGLAGGPETQYF.

This rearrangement joins TRBV30 to TRBJ2-6; D remains ambiguous. The germline V and J ends were trimmed by 1 base and 0 bases, with 10 bases remaining between them. The CDR3 sequence is 16 residues long. CDR1 and CDR2 from the germline V gene are GTSNPN and SVGIG (reference sequence). The CDR3 DNA sequence: TGTGCCTGGAGTGGCAGGTCTTTCTCTGGGGCCAACGTCCTGACTTTC. Encoded protein: CAWSGRSFSGANVLTF.

This clonotype was detected a few times. The V call is TRBV7-8, the J call TRBJ2-3, with 9 bases that match TRBD2. V was clipped by 5 bases and J by 4 bases; unmatched bases: 10. This CDR3 has 16 residues. Germline loops: CDR1 SGHVS, CDR2 FQNEAQ. The chain's CDR3 is CASSPGAGGFPDTQYF. The CDR3 DNA reads as TGTGCCAGCAGCCCCGGGGCGGGAGGGTTCCCAGATACGCAGTATTTT.

This clonotype showed up many times. The chain has TRBV20-1 and TRBJ2-3; the D is unclear. V shed 1 base and J shed 2 bases, with 13 bases lying between them. Germline V lookup: CDR1 DFQATT, CDR2 SNEGSKA (reference sequence). This CDR3 spans 15 amino acids. The CDR3: CSARGIFQATDTQYF. CDR3 in DNA: TGCAGTGCTAGAGGGATATTCCAGGCCACAGATACGCAGTATTTT.

CDR3 sequence reads: CASSSDGTLSYEQYF. The CDR3 DNA sequence: TGTGCCAGCAGTTCGGACGGCACCCTATCCTACGAGCAGTACTTC. V usage is TRBV12-3 or TRBV12-4 and J usage is TRBJ2-7; D is ambiguous. This CDR3 is built from 15 residues. V lost 4 bases and J lost 1, with 14 bases in between.

This clonotype was counted between two and nine times. The V gene is TRBV7-3, the J gene TRBJ1-5; TRBD1 agrees at 7 bases. Germline assignment: CDR1 SGHTA and CDR2 FQGTGA. J lost 6 bases, V lost 6 bases, and 5 bases had no gene match. This CDR3 contains 13 residues. This chain's CDR3 is CASSPTGSQPQHF. The DNA of the CDR3 is TGTGCCAGCAGTCCGACAGGGAGTCAGCCCCAGCATTTT. Together with reference TRBV7-3 and TRBJ1-5, the CDR3 gives the full variable domain: GAGVSQTPSNKVTEKGKYVELRCDPISGHTALYWYRQSLGQGPEFLIYFQGTGAADDSGLPNDRFFAVRPEGSVSTLKIQRTERGDSAVYLCASSPTGSQPQHFGDGTRLSIL.

This clonotype was seen only a few times. The chain is built from TRBV7-9 and TRBJ2-1, with D possibly TRBD2 on 5 matching bases. Trimming took 5 bases from V and 14 from J, leaving 16 bases between them. The CDR3 has 12 amino acids. Germline lookup yields CDR1 SEHNR and CDR2 FQNEAQ (reference sequence). The CDR3 spells CASSVLLGLKFF. CDR3 nucleotides: TGTGCCAGCAGCGTCCTACTAGGTCTGAAGTTCTTC.

The gene calls are TRBV5-6 and TRBJ1-5; D is possibly TRBD1 (5 bases). The germline CDR1 and CDR2 sequences are SGHDT and YYEEEE. Trimming pared 2 bases from V and 7 bases from J, leaving 13 bases between. CDR3 length: 14 amino acids. CDR3 coding DNA: TGTGCCAGCAGCTTAGTGGGGCCTGGACAGCCCCAGCATTTT. Encoded protein: CASSLVGPGQPQHF.

The chain combines TRBV6-6 with TRBJ1-1; the D is unclear. The germline gives CDR1 MNHNY, CDR2 SVGAGI (reference sequence). The CDR3 contains 12 residues. Trimming removed 5 bases at V and 4 bases at J, with 8 bases between. The CDR3 sequence: CASSNIRTEAFF. The CDR3 DNA follows: TGTGCCAGCAGTAACATCCGCACTGAAGCTTTCTTT.

The chain employs TRBV4-3 and TRBJ1-2; TRBD1 might be the D (5 bases). The germline V gene has CDR1 LGHNA and CDR2 YSLEER. V lost 0 bases to trimming and J lost 4 bases, with 12 bases between them. The CDR3 consists of 15 residues. CDR3 sequence reads: CASSQDLGTGYGYTF. CDR3 DNA sequence: TGCGCCAGCAGCCAAGATTTGGGGACGGGCTATGGCTACACCTTC.

This clonotype was counted a few times. The J gene is TRBJ1-2, the V gene TRBV5-5; 7 bases line up with TRBD1. The ends lost 4 bases at V and 2 bases at J; junction bases unmatched: 5. The CDR3 has 14 amino acids. Germline V gene sequence: CDR1 SGHKS, CDR2 YYEKEE (reference sequence). The CDR3 loop is CASSRMTGNYGYTF. CDR3 nucleotides: TGTGCCAGCAGCCGTATGACAGGGAACTATGGCTACACCTTC.